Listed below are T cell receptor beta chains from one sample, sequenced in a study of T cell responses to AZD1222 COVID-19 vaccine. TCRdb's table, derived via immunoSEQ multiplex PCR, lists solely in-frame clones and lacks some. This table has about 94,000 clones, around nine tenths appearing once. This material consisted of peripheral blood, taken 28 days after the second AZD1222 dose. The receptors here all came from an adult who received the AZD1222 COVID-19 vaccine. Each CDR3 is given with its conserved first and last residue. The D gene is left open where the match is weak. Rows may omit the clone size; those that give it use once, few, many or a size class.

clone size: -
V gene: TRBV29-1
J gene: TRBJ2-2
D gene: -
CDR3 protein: CSVEAAVRTGELFF
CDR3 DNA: TGCAGCGTTGAAGCAGCGGTGAGAACCGGGGAGCTGTTTTTT

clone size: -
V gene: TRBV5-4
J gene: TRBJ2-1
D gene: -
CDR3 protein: CASSLSASSYNEQFF
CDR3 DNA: TGTGCCAGCAGCTTGTCGGCAAGCTCCTACAATGAGCAGTTCTTC

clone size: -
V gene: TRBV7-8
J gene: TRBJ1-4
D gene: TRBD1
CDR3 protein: CASSDRDRGQEKLFF
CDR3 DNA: TGTGCCAGCAGCGACCGGGACAGGGGGCAGGAAAAACTGTTTTTT

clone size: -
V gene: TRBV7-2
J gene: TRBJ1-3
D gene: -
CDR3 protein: CASSLDGGLSGNTIYF
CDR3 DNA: TGTGCCAGCAGCTTAGATGGGGGGCTCTCTGGAAACACCATATATTTT

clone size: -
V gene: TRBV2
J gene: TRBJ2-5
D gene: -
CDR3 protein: CASGLGEETQYF
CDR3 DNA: TGTGCCAGCGGGCTAGGAGAAGAGACCCAGTACTTC

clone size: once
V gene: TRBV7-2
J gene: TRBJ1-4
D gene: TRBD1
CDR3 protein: CASSSGQGREKLFF
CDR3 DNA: TGTGCCAGCAGCTCAGGACAGGGGCGGGAAAAACTGTTTTTT

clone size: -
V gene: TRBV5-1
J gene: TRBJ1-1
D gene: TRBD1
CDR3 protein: CASSVDRGLNTEAFF
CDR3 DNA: TGCGCCAGCAGCGTCGACAGGGGGCTGAACACTGAAGCTTTCTTT

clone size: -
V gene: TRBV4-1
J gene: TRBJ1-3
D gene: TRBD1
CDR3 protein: CASSQRQGKGPGNTIYF
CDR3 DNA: TGCGCCAGCAGCCAACGACAGGGGAAGGGACCTGGAAACACCATATATTTT

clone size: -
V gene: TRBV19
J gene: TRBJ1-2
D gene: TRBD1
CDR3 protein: CASTPGTGGADNYGYTF
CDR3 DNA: TGTGCCAGTACCCCCGGGACAGGGGGCGCGGATAACTATGGCTACACCTTC

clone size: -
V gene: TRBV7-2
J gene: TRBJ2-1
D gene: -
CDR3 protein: CASSLGGPYNEQFF
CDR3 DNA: TGTGCCAGCAGCTTAGGGGGTCCCTACAATGAGCAGTTCTTC

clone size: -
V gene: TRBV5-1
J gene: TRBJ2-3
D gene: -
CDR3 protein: CASSLSGADTQYF
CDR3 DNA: TGCGCCAGCAGCTTGTCGGGGGCAGATACGCAGTATTTT

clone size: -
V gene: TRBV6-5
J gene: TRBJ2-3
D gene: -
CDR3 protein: CASSYSVRGHEYF
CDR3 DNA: TGTGCCAGCAGTTACTCGGTTCGGGGACACGAGTATTTT

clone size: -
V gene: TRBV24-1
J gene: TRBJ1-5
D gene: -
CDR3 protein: CATSDAGTPGNQPQHF
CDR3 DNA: TGTGCCACCAGTGATGCGGGGACCCCCGGCAATCAGCCCCAGCATTTT

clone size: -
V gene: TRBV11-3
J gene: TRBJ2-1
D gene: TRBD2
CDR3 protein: CASSLVGLAGGYNEQFF
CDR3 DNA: TGTGCCAGCAGCTTAGTCGGACTAGCGGGGGGCTACAATGAGCAGTTCTTC

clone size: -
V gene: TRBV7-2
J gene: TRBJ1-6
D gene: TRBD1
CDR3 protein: CASSLFPPGQNSPLHF
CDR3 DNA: TGTGCCAGCAGCTTATTCCCTCCGGGACAGAATTCACCCCTCCACTTT

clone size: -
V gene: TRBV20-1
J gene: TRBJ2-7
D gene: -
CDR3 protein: CSASKGAFSYEQYF
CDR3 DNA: TGCAGTGCTAGTAAAGGCGCTTTCTCCTACGAGCAGTACTTC

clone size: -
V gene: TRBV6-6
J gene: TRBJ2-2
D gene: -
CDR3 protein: CASRSVGTGELFF
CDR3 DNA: TGTGCCAGCAGATCAGTGGGCACCGGGGAGCTGTTTTTT

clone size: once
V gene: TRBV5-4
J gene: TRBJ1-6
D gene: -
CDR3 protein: CASSLEGLNSPLHF
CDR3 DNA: TGTGCCAGCAGCTTGGAAGGGTTGAATTCACCCCTCCACTTT

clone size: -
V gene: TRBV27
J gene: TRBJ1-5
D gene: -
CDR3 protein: CASSLVLDQPQHF
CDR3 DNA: TGTGCCAGCAGTTTAGTCTTAGATCAGCCCCAGCATTTT

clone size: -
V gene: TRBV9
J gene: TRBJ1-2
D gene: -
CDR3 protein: CASSVGSRGYTF
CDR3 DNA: TGTGCCAGCAGCGTAGGGTCGCGAGGCTACACCTTC

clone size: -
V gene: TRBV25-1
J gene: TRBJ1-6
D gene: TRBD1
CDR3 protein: CASSAPTGWNSPLHF
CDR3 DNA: TGTGCCAGCAGTGCCCCGACAGGGTGGAATTCACCCCTCCACTTT

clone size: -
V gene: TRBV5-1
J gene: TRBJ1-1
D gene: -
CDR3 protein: CASRVIEVTEAFF
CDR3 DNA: TGCGCCAGCAGGGTCATTGAGGTCACTGAAGCTTTCTTT

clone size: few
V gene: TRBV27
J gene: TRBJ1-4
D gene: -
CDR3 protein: CASSSDRRNEKLFF
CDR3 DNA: TGTGCCAGCAGTTCGGACAGAAGAAATGAAAAACTGTTTTTT

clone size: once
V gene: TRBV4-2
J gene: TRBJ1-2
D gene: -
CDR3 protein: CASSQGVGDSYGYTF
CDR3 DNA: TGTGCCAGCAGCCAAGGGGTAGGGGACTCCTATGGCTACACCTTC

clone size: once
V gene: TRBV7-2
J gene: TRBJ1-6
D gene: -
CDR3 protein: CASSLELPPLHF
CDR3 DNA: TGTGCCAGCAGCTTAGAGTTGCCACCCCTCCACTTT

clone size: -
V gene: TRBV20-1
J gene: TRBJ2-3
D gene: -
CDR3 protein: CSALSGEGQYF
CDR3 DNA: TGCAGTGCCCTTTCGGGGGAAGGGCAGTATTTT